The clone carrying this TCR beta chain was detected a few times. The antigen remains undetermined. TCRdb itself ran the reads through MiXCR, one entry per CDR3 protein. This table has under 200,000 distinct CDR3 sequences, roughly 21% appearing once. With 3 bases clipped from V and 3 bases from J, the junction kept 3 bases outside the gene matches. The CDR3 loop spans 15 amino acids. The sample belongs to a study of T cell repertoires in cytomegalovirus infection. Study information: The study used recently identified HLA-C-restricted and well-studied HLA-B-restricted CMV epitopes. Matching HLA type, along with CMV infection, was indicated by public TCR beta signatures.

Study-wide results and caveats: HLA-C-restricted CMV-specific TCR beta clonotypes were dominant in the ex vivo response. Accumulated public TCR beta family frequency recognized individuals carrying CMV together with the relevant HLA.

This receptor was identified in a human donor in good health (CMV status not recorded). Some clones in this sample may be carry-over from other donors' samples. Here the sequenced sample was CD8+ T cells from cultured PBMCs, taken from culture after CMV antigen stimulation. J is TRBJ1-5 and V is TRBV12-3 or TRBV12-4, with 9 bases fitting TRBD1. This CDR3 is CASSLGDRVNQPQHF. The CDR3 DNA is TGTGCCAGCAGTTTGGGGGACAGGGTCAATCAGCCCCAGCATTTT.